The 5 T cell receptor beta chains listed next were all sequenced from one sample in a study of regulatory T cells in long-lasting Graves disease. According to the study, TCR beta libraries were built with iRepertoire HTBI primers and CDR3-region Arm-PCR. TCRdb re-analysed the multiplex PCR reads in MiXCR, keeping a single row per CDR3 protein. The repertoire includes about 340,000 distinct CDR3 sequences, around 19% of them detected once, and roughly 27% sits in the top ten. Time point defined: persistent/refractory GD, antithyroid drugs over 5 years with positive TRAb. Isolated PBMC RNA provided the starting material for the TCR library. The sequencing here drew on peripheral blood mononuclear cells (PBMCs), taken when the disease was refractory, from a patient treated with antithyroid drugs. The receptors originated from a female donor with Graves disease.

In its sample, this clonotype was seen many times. CDR3 sequence reads: CAWRTANTEAFF. CDR3 coding DNA: TGTGCCTGGAGGACAGCGAACACTGAAGCTTTCTTT. The chain combines TRBV30 with TRBJ1-1, with D maybe TRBD1 (5 bases). There are 12 residues in the CDR3. CDR1 is GTSNPN, CDR2 SVGIG, per germline (reference sequence). V was pared by 3 bases and J by 1 base, with 6 bases between.

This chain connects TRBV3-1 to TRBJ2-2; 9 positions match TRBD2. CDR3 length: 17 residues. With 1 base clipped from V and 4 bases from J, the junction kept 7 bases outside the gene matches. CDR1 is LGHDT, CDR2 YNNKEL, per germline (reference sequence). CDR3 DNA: TGTGCCAGCAGCCAAGCGGCGGGAGGGCCAGGCACCGGGGAGCTGTTTTTT. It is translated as CASSQAAGGPGTGELFF. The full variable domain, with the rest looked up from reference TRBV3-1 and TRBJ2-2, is DTAVSQTPKYLVTQMGNDKSIKCEQNLGHDTMYWYKQDSKKFLKIMFSYNNKELIINETVPNRFSPKSPDKAHLNLHINSLELGDSAVYFCASSQAAGGPGTGELFFGEGSRLTVL.

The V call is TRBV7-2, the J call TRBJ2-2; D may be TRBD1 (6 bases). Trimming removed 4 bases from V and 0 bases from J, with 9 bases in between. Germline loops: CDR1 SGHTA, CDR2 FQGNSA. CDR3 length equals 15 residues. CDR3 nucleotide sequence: TGTGCCAGCAGCTCGGGACATACGAACACCGGGGAGCTGTTTTTT. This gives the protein CASSSGHTNTGELFF.

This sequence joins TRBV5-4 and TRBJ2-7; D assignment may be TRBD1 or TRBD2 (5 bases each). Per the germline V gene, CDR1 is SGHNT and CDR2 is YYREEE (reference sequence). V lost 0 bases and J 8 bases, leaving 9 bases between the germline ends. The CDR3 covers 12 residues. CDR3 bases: TGTGCCAGCAGCTTGGTTCCGGGACAGCAGTACTTC. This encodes CASSLVPGQQYF.

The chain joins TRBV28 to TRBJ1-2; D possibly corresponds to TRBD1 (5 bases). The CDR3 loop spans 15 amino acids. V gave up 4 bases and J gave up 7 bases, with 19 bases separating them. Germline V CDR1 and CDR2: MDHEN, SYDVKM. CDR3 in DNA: TGTGCCAGCAGTTCAGCTCCCAGACCCCAGGGTGGCTACACCTTC. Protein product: CASSSAPRPQGGYTF.